This T cell receptor beta chain was retrieved from a study of blood T cell repertoires in COVID-19. Overall study context: COVID-19 samples collected from the United States, Italy and Spain covered acute and convalescent phases. Nucleic acid was either cDNA or gDNA, and it came from T cells, B-cell-depleted T cells, or PBMCs.

In the original workflow: Reference gene primer amplification gave estimated nucleated cell counts. Assay: immunoSEQ multiplex PCR; the TCRdb copy retains only in-frame clones and omits some. The V and J calls and clone size come from that table; D and trimming were worked out from the DNA. The profile shows about 100,000 clones, just over 90% of them singletons. The CDR3 has 14 amino acids. The germline gives CDR1 SGHNT, CDR2 YENEEA. With 3 bases removed from V and 1 base from J, the gap between germline ends came to 9 bases. The clonotype originates from a man in his fifties with active COVID-19. Sequencing was performed on peripheral blood. The chain is built from TRBV11-3 and TRBJ1-1, with D perhaps matching TRBD1 (5 bases). The CDR3 nucleotides are TGTGCCAGCAGCTTTCAGGGAAAGAACACTGAAGCTTTCTTT. Amino acid sequence: CASSFQGKNTEAFF.